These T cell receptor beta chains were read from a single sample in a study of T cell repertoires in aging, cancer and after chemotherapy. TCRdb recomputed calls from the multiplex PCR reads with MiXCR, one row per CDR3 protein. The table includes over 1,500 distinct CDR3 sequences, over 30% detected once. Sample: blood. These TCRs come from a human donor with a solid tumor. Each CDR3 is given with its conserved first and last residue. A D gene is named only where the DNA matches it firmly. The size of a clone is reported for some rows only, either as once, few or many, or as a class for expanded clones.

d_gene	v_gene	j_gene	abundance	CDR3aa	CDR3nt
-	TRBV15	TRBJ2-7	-	CATSAGLGTYEQYF	TGTGCCACCAGCGCGGGTTTGGGGACCTACGAGCAGTACTTC
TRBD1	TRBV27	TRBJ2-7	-	CASSFGSGGWYEQYF	TGTGCCAGCAGTTTCGGGTCAGGGGGCTGGTACGAGCAGTACTTC
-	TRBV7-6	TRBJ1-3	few	CASSSTDGNTIYF	TGTGCCAGCAGCTCGACAGATGGAAACACCATATATTTT
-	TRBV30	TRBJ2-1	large	CAWSVSVDEQFF	TGTGCCTGGAGTGTAAGTGTCGATGAGCAGTTCTTC
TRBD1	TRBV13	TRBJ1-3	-	CASSLGTGGLLSGNTIYF	TGTGCCAGCAGCCTCGGGACAGGGGGCTTATTATCTGGAAACACCATATATTTT
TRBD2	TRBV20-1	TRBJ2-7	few	CSAKILAGAYEQYF	TGCAGTGCTAAGATTCTAGCGGGGGCTTACGAGCAGTACTTC
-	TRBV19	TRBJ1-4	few	CASGTGSDEKLFF	TGTGCCAGTGGGACGGGGAGCGATGAAAAACTGTTTTTT
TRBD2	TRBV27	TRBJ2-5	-	CASPPGAGEPNRETQYF	TGTGCCAGCCCTCCAGGAGCGGGAGAGCCTAATAGGGAGACCCAGTACTTC
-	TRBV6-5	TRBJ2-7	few	CATAGAHYEQYF	TGTGCCACCGCGGGGGCTCACTACGAGCAGTACTTC
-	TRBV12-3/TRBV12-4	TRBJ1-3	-	CASSFASVPSGNTIYF	TGTGCCAGCAGTTTCGCCTCAGTGCCCTCTGGAAACACCATATATTTT
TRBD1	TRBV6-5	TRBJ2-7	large	CASSYSGWDRAFF	TGTGCCAGCAGTTACTCGGGCTGGGACAGGGCTTTCTTC
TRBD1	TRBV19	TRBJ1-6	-	CASSLGQGINSPLHF	TGTGCCAGTAGTCTTGGACAGGGGATTAATTCACCCCTCCACTTT
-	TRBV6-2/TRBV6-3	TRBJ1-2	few	CASSSGQPVRGYTF	TGTGCCAGCAGTTCCGGACAGCCCGTAAGGGGCTACACCTTC
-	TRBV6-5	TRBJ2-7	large	CASSSRGGAEQYF	TGTGCCAGCAGTTCCAGGGGTGGGGCCGAGCAGTACTTC
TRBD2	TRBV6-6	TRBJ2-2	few	CASSYSIPLAGVRTGELFF	TGTGCCAGCAGTTACTCGATTCCCCTAGCGGGAGTGAGAACCGGGGAGCTGTTTTTT
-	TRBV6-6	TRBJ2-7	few	CASSYSPPAEGYEQYF	TGTGCCAGCAGTTACTCCCCCCCCGCTGAGGGCTACGAGCAGTACTTC
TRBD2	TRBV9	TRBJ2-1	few	CASSAWTSGGAEINEQFF	TGTGCCAGCAGCGCCTGGACTAGCGGGGGGGCTGAGATTAATGAGCAGTTCTTC
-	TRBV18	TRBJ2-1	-	CASSPSGRREFDEQFF	TGTGCCAGCTCACCTTCCGGGAGACGAGAATTCGATGAGCAGTTCTTC
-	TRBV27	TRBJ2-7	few	CASSTAGTPKQYF	TGTGCCAGCAGTACAGCGGGTACGCCGAAGCAGTACTTC
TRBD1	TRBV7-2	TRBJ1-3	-	CASSFGPRGGRNTIYF	TGTGCCAGCAGCTTTGGTCCTCGAGGGGGCAGAAACACCATATATTTT
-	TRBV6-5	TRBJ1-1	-	CASSILMNTEAFF	TGTGCCAGCAGTATCCTAATGAACACTGAAGCTTTCTTT
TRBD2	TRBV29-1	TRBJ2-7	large	CSVRAGLAHYEQYF	TGCAGCGTCCGTGCAGGACTAGCCCACTACGAGCAGTACTTC
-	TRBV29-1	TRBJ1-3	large	CSVLHQGGGNTIYF	TGCAGCGTCCTACACCAGGGCGGTGGAAACACCATATATTTT
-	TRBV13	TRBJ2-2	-	CASSPRWDSNTGELFF	TGTGCCAGCAGCCCAAGGTGGGATTCGAACACCGGGGAGCTGTTTTTT
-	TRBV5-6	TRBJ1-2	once	CASSLELGDTRYGYTF	TGTGCCAGTAGTTTAGAACTCGGCGACACCCGCTATGGCTACACCTTC
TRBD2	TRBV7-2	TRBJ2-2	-	CASSRTSGKNTGELFF	TGTGCCAGCAGTCGTACTAGCGGGAAGAACACCGGGGAGCTGTTTTTT
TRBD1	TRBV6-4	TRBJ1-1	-	CASFTPGQGEEDTEAFF	TGTGCCAGTTTCACTCCGGGACAGGGGGAGGAGGACACTGAAGCTTTCTTT
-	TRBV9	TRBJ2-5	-	CASSVGSAETQYF	TGTGCCAGCAGCGTAGGATCGGCGGAGACCCAGTACTTC
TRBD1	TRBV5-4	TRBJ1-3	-	CASSFDRGLGNTIYF	TGTGCCAGCAGCTTTGACAGGGGCCTCGGAAACACCATATATTTT
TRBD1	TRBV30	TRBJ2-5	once	CAWSWLGQGGETQYF	TGTGCCTGGAGCTGGCTTGGACAGGGCGGAGAGACCCAGTACTTC